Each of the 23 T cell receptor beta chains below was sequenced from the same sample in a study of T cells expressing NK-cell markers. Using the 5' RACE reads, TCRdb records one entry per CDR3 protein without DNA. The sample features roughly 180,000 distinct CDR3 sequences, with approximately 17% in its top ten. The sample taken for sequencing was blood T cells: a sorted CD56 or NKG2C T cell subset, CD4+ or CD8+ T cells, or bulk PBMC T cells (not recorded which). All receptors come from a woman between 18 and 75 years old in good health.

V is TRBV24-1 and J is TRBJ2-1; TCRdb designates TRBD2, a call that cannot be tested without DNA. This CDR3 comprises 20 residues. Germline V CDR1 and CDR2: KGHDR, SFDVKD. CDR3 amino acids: CATSDSPRRGARTTYNEQFF.

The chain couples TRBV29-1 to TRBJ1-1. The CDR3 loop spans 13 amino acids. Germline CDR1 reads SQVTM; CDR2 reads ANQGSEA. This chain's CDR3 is CSVRHSGNTEAFF.

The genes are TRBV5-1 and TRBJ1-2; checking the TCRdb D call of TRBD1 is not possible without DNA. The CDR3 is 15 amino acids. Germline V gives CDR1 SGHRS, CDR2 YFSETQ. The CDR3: CASSLEQGANYGYTF.

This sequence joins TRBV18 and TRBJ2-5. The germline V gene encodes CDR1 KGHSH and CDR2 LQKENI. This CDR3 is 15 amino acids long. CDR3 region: CASSRDGYIQETQYF.

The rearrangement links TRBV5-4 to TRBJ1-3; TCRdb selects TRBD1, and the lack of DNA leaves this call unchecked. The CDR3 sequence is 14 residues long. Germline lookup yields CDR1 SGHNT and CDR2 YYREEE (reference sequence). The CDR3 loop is CASSLAGQGNTIYF.

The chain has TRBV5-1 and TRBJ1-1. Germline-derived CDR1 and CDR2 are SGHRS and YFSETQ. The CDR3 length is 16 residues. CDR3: CASSFDPTRRNTEAFF.

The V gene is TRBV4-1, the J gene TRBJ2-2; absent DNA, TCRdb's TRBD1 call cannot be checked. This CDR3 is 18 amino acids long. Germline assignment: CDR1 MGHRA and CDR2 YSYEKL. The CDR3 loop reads CASSLPGQGAPNTGELFF.

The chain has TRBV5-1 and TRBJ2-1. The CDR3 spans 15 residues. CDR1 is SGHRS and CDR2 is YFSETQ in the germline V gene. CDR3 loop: CASRFGLAAYNEQFF.

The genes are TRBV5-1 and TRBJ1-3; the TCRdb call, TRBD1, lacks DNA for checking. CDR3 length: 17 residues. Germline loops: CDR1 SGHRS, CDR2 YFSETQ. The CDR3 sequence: CASSSTPGTAAGNTIYF.

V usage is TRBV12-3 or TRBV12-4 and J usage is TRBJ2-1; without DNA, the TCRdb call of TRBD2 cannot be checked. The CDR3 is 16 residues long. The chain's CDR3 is CASSSTSGTTYNEQFF.

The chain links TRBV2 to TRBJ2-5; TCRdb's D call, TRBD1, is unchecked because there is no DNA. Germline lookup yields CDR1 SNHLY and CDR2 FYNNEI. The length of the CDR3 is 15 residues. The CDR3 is CASSVDRGYQETQYF.

The CDR3 is CSAFSTPETQYF. The rearrangement joins TRBV20-1 to TRBJ2-5. CDR3 length: 12 residues. Per the germline V gene, CDR1 is DFQATT and CDR2 is SNEGSKA (reference sequence).

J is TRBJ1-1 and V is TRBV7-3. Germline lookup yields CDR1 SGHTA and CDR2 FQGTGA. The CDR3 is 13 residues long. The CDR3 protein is CASSSYEEGEAFF.

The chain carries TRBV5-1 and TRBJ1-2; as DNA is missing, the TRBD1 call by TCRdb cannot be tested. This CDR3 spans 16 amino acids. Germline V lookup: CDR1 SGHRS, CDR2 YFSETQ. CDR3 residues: CASSRGTADFNYGYTF.

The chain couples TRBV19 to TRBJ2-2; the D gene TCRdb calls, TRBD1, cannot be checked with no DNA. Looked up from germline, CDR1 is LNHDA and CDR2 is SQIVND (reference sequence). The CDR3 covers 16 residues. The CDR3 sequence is CASRGQETKNTGELFF.

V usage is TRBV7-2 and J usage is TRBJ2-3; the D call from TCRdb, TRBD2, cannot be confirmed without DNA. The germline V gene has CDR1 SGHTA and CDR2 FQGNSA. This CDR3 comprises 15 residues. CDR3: CASSLVSGGVDTQYF.

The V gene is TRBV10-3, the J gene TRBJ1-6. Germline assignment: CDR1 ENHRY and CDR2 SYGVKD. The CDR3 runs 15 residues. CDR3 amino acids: CAIRDGSSYNSPLHF.

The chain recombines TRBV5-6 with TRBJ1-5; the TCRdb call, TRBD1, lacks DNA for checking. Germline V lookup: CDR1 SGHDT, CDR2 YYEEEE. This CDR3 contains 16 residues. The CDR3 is CASSLALGGWDQPQHF. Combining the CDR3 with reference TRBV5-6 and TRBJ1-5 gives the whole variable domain DAGVTQSPTHLIKTRGQQVTLRCSPKSGHDTVSWYQQALGQGPQFIFQYYEEEERQRGNFPDRFSGHQFPNYSSELNVNALLLGDSALYLCASSLALGGWDQPQHFGDGTRLSIL.

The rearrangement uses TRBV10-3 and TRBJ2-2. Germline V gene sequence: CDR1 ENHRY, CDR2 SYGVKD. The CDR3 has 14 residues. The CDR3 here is CAISDGHTTGELFF.

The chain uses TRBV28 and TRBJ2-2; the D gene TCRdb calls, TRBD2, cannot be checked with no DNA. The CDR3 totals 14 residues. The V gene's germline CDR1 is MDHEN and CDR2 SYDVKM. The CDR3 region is CASSDGRDTGELFF.

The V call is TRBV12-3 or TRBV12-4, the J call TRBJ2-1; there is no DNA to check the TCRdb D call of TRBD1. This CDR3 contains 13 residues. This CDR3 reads CASSFTRGDEQFF.

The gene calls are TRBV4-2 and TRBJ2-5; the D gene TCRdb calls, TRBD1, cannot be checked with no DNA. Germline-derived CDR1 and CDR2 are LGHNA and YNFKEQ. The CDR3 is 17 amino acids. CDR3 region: CASSQISGQGTPETQYF.

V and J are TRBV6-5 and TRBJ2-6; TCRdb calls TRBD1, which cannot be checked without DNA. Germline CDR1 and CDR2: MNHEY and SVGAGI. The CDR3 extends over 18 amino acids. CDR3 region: CASSSDRDFSSGANVLTF.